This T cell receptor (beta chain) was found in a study of blood T cell repertoires in COVID-19. For the study at large: The samples span acute and convalescent COVID-19 from the United States, Italy and Spain.

TCRdb's copy holds only in-frame clones and misses some; the assay was immunoSEQ multiplex PCR. This table holds 250,000 or so clones, under 95% found once. Individuals drawn from some 25 US areas were about 18 to 95 years old. Cohort placement rested on clinical history that participants reported themselves. The CDR3 runs 14 residues. Trimming removed 0 bases from V and 4 bases from J, with 10 bases in between. The germline CDR1 and CDR2 sequences are SGHRS and YFSETQ. This receptor was obtained from a man aged 35 to 55 who had been exposed to COVID-19. The chain recombines TRBV5-1 with TRBJ2-5; the D gene is possibly TRBD1 (5 bases). Sequencing input: PBMCs or T cells enriched from blood (not recorded which). CDR3 sequence: CASSLAARVETQYF. The DNA of the CDR3 is TGCGCCAGCAGCTTGGCCGCCAGGGTAGAGACCCAGTACTTC.